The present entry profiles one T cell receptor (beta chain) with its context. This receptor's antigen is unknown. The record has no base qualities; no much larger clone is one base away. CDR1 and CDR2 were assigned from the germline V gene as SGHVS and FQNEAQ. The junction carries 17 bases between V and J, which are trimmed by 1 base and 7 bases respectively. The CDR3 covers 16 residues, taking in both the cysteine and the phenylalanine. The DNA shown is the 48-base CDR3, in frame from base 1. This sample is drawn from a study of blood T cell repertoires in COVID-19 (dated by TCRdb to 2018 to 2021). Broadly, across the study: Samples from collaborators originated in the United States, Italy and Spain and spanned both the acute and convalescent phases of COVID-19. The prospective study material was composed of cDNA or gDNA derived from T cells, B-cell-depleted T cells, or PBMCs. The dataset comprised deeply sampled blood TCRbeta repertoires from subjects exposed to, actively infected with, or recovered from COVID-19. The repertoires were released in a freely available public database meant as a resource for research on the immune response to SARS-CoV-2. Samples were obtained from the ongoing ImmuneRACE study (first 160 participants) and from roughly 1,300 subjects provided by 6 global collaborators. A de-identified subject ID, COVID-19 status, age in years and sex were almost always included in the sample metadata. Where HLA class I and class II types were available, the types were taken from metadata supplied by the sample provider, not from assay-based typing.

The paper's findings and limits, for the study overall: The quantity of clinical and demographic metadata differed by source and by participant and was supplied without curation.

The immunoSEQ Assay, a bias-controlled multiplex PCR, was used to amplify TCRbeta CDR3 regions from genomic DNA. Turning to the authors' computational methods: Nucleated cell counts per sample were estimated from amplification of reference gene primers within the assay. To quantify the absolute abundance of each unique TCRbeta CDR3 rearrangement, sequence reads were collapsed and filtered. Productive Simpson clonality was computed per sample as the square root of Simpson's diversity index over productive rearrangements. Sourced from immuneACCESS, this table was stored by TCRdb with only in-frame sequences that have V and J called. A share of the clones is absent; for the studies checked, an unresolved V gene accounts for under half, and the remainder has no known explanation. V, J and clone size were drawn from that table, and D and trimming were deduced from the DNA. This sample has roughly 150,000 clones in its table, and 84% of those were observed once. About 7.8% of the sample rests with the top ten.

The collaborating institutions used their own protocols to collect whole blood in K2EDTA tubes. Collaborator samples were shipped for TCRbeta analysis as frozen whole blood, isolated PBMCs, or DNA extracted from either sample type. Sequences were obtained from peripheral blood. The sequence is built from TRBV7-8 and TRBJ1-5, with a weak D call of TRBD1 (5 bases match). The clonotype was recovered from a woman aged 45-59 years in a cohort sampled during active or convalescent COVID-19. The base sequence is TGTGCCAGCAGCTTAGATTTAGGGCACAGGAGCCAGCCCCAGCATTTT. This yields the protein CASSLDLGHRSQPQHF. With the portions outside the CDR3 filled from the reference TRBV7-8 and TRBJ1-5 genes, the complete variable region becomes GAGVSQSPRYKVAKRGQDVALRCDPISGHVSLFWYQQALGQGPEFLTYFQNEAQLDKSGLPSDRFFAERPEGSVSTLKIQRTQQEDSAVYLCASSLDLGHRSQPQHFGDGTRLSIL.